This entry lists 20 T cell receptor beta chains sequenced from one sample in a study of blood T cell repertoires in COVID-19. The data were produced by immunoSEQ multiplex PCR, yet TCRdb's version contains in-frame clones alone and is incomplete. Counted here are a few hundred thousand clones, around 89% occurring once; the ten biggest clones make up about 6%. The source material was peripheral blood. The source of these receptors is a man aged 18-30 years who had recovered from COVID-19.

This chain links TRBV9 with TRBJ2-2, with 7 positions matching TRBD2. The ends lost 3 bases at V and 5 bases at J; junction bases unmatched: 7. This CDR3 contains 15 residues. The germline CDR1 and CDR2 sequences are SGDLS and YYNGEE. Written as DNA, the CDR3 is TGTGCCAGCAGCGCCCATCCCGGGGGGACCGGGGAGCTGTTTTTT. It encodes CASSAHPGGTGELFF.

J is TRBJ1-6 and V is TRBV4-1, with TRBD1 matching over 10 bases. The J segment lost 5 bases and the V segment lost 1 base, leaving 5 bases of the junction unmatched. The CDR3 has 17 amino acids. Germline assignment: CDR1 MGHRA and CDR2 YSYEKL. Here the CDR3 reads CASSQAPGTGDNSPLHF. The CDR3 nucleotides are TGCGCCAGCAGCCAAGCCCCCGGGACAGGGGATAATTCACCCCTCCACTTT.

The rearrangement joins TRBV4-1 to TRBJ1-6; D may be TRBD1 (5 bases). Germline CDR1 MGHRA, CDR2 YSYEKL. The CDR3 length is 16 residues. V lost 6 bases and J lost 1, with 13 bases in between. The CDR3 DNA reads as TGCGCCAGCAGTATCAGGGTCGGGTCCTATAATTCACCCCTCCACTTT. This codes for CASSIRVGSYNSPLHF.

The chain carries TRBV19 and TRBJ1-2; D is undetermined. The CDR3 runs 15 residues. The germline V and J ends were trimmed by 7 bases and 9 bases, with 24 bases remaining between them. The V gene's germline CDR1 is LNHDA and CDR2 SQIVND (reference sequence). This CDR3 is CASIKLIRGDPSYTF. In nucleotides, the CDR3 is TGTGCCAGTATTAAGTTAATCCGCGGGGATCCTAGCTACACCTTC.

V gene TRBV27 combines with J gene TRBJ1-1; 7 nucleotides match TRBD1. The V gene end was trimmed by 6 bases and the J gene end by 5 bases; junction bases not matched to a gene: 6. Germline CDR1 MNHEY, CDR2 SMNVEV (reference sequence). This CDR3 comprises 13 residues. The CDR3 nucleotides are TGTGCCAGCAGAGCTACAGGGGTAACTGAAGCTTTCTTT. It specifies CASRATGVTEAFF.

This clone has just one count. The V and J genes are TRBV11-2 and TRBJ1-2; 9 bases fit TRBD1. This CDR3 region has 15 residues. Trimming took 5 bases from V and 8 from J; bases not matched to a gene: 12. Germline assignment: CDR1 SGHAT and CDR2 FQNNGV. The CDR3 DNA is TGTGCCAGCAGCCTACAGGACAGGGGATATGAAGGCTACACCTTC. It yields the protein CASSLQDRGYEGYTF.

The chain has TRBV6-5 and TRBJ2-7, with 7 bases that match TRBD1. Unmatched junction bases numbered 4, after V lost 2 bases and J lost 3 bases. The CDR3 has 14 amino acids. The germline gives CDR1 MNHEY, CDR2 SVGAGI. The CDR3 is CASSYRDSHYEQYF. CDR3 nucleotides: TGTGCCAGCAGTTACAGGGACAGTCACTACGAGCAGTACTTC.

This sequence joins TRBV15 and TRBJ2-3, with D possibly TRBD2 on 6 matching bases. Germline-derived CDR1 and CDR2 are LNHNV and YYDKDF (reference sequence). The CDR3 runs 15 residues. V was clipped by 5 bases and J by 2 bases, with 14 bases between them. Here the CDR3 reads CATSSEGSPTDTQYF. CDR3 nucleotide sequence: TGTGCCACCAGCTCGGAGGGCTCCCCCACAGATACGCAGTATTTT.

The genes are TRBV24-1 and TRBJ2-1; TRBD2 aligns across 7 bases. Germline CDR1 is KGHDR and CDR2 is SFDVKD. Trimming took 5 bases from V and 10 from J; bases not matched to a gene: 4. This CDR3 region has 12 residues. The CDR3 loop is CATSAAGEEQFF. The CDR3 region has the DNA TGTGCCACCAGTGCGGCGGGGGAAGAGCAGTTCTTC.

V is TRBV5-6 and J is TRBJ2-1; TRBD2 agrees at 9 bases. The CDR3 is 15 residues long. Per the germline V gene, CDR1 is SGHDT and CDR2 is YYEEEE. V was pared by 2 bases and J by 2 bases, with 2 bases of the junction left unmatched. The CDR3 DNA is TGTGCCAGCAGCTTTAGCGGGGGCGCCTACAATGAGCAGTTCTTC. It translates to CASSFSGGAYNEQFF. The full variable domain, rest sourced from reference TRBV5-6 and TRBJ2-1, is DAGVTQSPTHLIKTRGQQVTLRCSPKSGHDTVSWYQQALGQGPQFIFQYYEEEERQRGNFPDRFSGHQFPNYSSELNVNALLLGDSALYLCASSFSGGAYNEQFFGPGTRLTVL.

V gene TRBV5-8 combines with J gene TRBJ2-1, with 15 nucleotides matching TRBD2. V trimming: 4 bases; J trimming: 7 bases; junction bases outside the gene matches: 6. Looked up from germline, CDR1 is SGHTS and CDR2 is YDEGEE. The CDR3 runs to 16 residues. In nucleotides, the CDR3 is TGTGCCAGCAGCCCTGGGACTAGCGGGAGGAGAAATGAGCAGTTCTTC. This gives the protein CASSPGTSGRRNEQFF.

V and J are TRBV3-1 (or the pseudogene TRBV3-2) and TRBJ2-7; perhaps TRBD1 as D (5 bases). The CDR3 is 14 residues long. Germline CDR1 reads LGHDT; CDR2 reads YNNKEL (reference sequence). V lost 4 bases and J lost 4, with 14 bases in between. The CDR3 reads CASSPTREMYEQYF. As DNA, the CDR3 is TGTGCCAGCAGCCCCACCAGGGAAATGTACGAGCAGTACTTC.

The chain uses TRBV24-1 and TRBJ2-7; 7 bases are shared with TRBD1. V shed 9 bases and J 2 bases; nucleotides not matched to a gene: 9. CDR1 and CDR2 from the germline V gene are KGHDR and SFDVKD. The CDR3 is made up of 14 amino acids. CDR3 in amino acids: CATDHGTATYEQYF. CDR3 DNA sequence: TGTGCCACCGACCACGGGACAGCAACCTACGAGCAGTACTTC.

The rearrangement links TRBV30 to TRBJ2-5; D may be TRBD2 (6 bases). Trimming pared 3 bases from V and 1 base from J, leaving 15 bases between. This CDR3 is built from 15 residues. Germline lookup yields CDR1 GTSNPN and CDR2 SVGIG (reference sequence). In DNA, the CDR3 is TGTGCCTGGAGACAACCGGGAGCCCTCCAAGAGACCCAGTACTTC. Its translation is CAWRQPGALQETQYF.

The V and J genes are TRBV4-2 and TRBJ2-7; D remains ambiguous. The V gene's germline CDR1 is LGHNA and CDR2 YNFKEQ. The CDR3 runs to 15 residues. The V end lost 0 bases, the J end lost 2 bases, and 11 bases lay between the germline ends. The DNA of the CDR3 is TGTGCCAGCAGCCAAGAGGTGAGCAGGACCTACGAGCAGTACTTC. Protein: CASSQEVSRTYEQYF.

This chain uses TRBV9 with TRBJ2-5; tentative D call: TRBD2 (5 bases). The CDR3 spans 14 residues. Germline V gives CDR1 SGDLS, CDR2 YYNGEE. Trimming cost V 2 bases and J 4 bases, with 12 bases left between them. CDR3 residues: CASSVTPRVETQYF. The CDR3 DNA sequence: TGTGCCAGCAGCGTGACCCCGCGGGTAGAGACCCAGTACTTC. The entire variable domain, with the rest obtained from reference TRBV9 and TRBJ2-5, is as follows: DSGVTQTPKHLITATGQRVTLRCSPRSGDLSVYWYQQSLDQGLQFLIQYYNGEERAKGNILERFSAQQFPDLHSELNLSSLELGDSALYFCASSVTPRVETQYFGPGTRLLVL.

This clone came up once. CDR3 sequence (DNA): TGTGCCAGCAGTGCCGGGACTAGCGGGAGTAGCACCTACGAGCAGTACTTC. Translating it yields CASSAGTSGSSTYEQYF. The V and J genes are TRBV6-1 and TRBJ2-7; TRBD2 matches 14 bases. Germline V lookup: CDR1 MNHNS, CDR2 SASEGT. The CDR3 has 17 amino acids. Unmatched junction bases numbered 7, after V lost 4 bases and J lost 2 bases.

The chain carries TRBV19 and TRBJ2-1, with 9 bases aligning to TRBD1. With 3 bases clipped from V and 4 bases from J, the junction kept 7 bases outside the gene matches. Germline V gives CDR1 LNHDA, CDR2 SQIVND (reference sequence). The CDR3 runs to 16 residues. The CDR3 bases are TGTGCCAGTAGTATTAAAGGGGACAGGGAATACAATGAGCAGTTCTTC. Its translation: CASSIKGDREYNEQFF.

This clone appeared once. The rearrangement joins TRBV12-3 or TRBV12-4 to TRBJ2-3; D is uncertain. CDR3 length: 11 residues. Trimming left V 10 bases short and J 2 bases short, with 7 bases between. The CDR3 sequence: CATGFTDTQYF. The DNA of the CDR3 is TGTGCCACAGGATTCACAGATACGCAGTATTTT.

The CDR3 protein is CASSRGAGPSSYEQYF. The CDR3 nucleotides read TGTGCCAGCAGTCGGGGGGCAGGGCCAAGCTCCTACGAGCAGTACTTC. The chain recombines TRBV27 with TRBJ2-7; D perhaps matches TRBD2 (7 bases). The length of the CDR3 is 16 residues. Between the trimmed V and J ends, which lost 5 bases and 0 bases, there was a span of 17 bases. Germline CDR1 and CDR2: MNHEY and SMNVEV (reference sequence).